A selection of T cell receptor beta chains follows, all from one sample in a study of shared clonotypes between healthy human individuals. Produced via immunoSEQ multiplex PCR; TCRdb's table is partial and in-frame only. Found here are about 2 million clones, 85% to 95% of them singletons; the top ten hold 0.1% to 0.15%. Material: naive CD4+ T cells sorted from blood. Receptor source: a man between 18 and 29 years old in good health. Both conserved end residues are part of each CDR3. The order of the fields is J gene, D gene, V gene, CDR3 protein. The D gene is left open where the match is weak.

TRBJ2-7,.,TRBV27,CASSLSGTSYEQYF
TRBJ2-5,.,TRBV10-3,CAISGGETQYF
TRBJ2-7,.,TRBV7-6,CASSLETGSSSYEQYF
TRBJ2-5,.,TRBV4-2,CASSQESGYQETQYF
TRBJ2-3,.,TRBV10-2,CASSEQKDTQYF
TRBJ1-2,.,TRBV28,CASSLLSASYGYTF
TRBJ1-2,TRBD1,TRBV6-1,CASSPDRGLRGYTF
TRBJ2-7,.,TRBV6-1,CASSLHWGSYEQYF
TRBJ1-2,TRBD1,TRBV6-1,CASRDRGYYGYTF
TRBJ1-5,.,TRBV6-1,CAASRYSNQPQHF
TRBJ2-1,TRBD2,TRBV30,CAWGLAGVYEQFF
TRBJ1-4,.,TRBV11-2,CASSLGVAGEKLFF
TRBJ2-5,.,TRBV30,CAWSVQATQYF
TRBJ2-7,TRBD2,TRBV6-5,CASSRDYRREQYF
TRBJ2-4,.,TRBV19,CASSMVGDIQYF
TRBJ2-7,TRBD1,TRBV6-5,CASSYSGTGPYQQYF
TRBJ1-4,.,TRBV5-1,CASSLNQGENEKLFF
TRBJ1-1,.,TRBV2,CASSDRVTMNTEAFF
TRBJ2-5,TRBD1,TRBV6-5,CASSSRDRGTQETQYF
TRBJ2-5,TRBD1,TRBV18,CASSPLGQAQETQYF